These 21 T cell receptor beta chains were sequenced from one sample in a study of radiation and T cells in renal cell carcinoma. Time point described: blood 2 weeks post-SBRT. The treatment here: 15 Gy SBRT to primary tumor, nephrectomy 4 weeks later. The repertoire was sequenced with immunoSEQ multiplex PCR; TCRdb's copy has only in-frame clones and lacks some. The data contain tens of thousands of clones, 80% to 90% of them seen just once; the ten biggest clones take up under 25%. The material was blood, obtained from a patient whose treatment included radiotherapy and nephrectomy. The receptors derive from a woman aged 50 to 60 with renal cell carcinoma.

The chain uses TRBV7-2 and TRBJ1-1, with D perhaps TRBD1 (6 bases). The V end lost 1 base, the J end lost 0 bases, and 9 bases lay between the germline ends. This CDR3 is 15 amino acids long. The V gene's germline CDR1 is SGHTA and CDR2 FQGNSA. CDR3 coding DNA: TGTGCCAGCAGCTTAGGTCAGGGGCTGAACACTGAAGCTTTCTTT. Translated, it gives CASSLGQGLNTEAFF.

The rearrangement links TRBV10-1 to TRBJ2-1, with a weak D call TRBD2 (6 bases). V lost 4 bases, J lost 12 bases, and 19 bases lay in between. Germline V gene data show CDR1 as WNHNN and CDR2 as SYGVQD (reference sequence). CDR3 length: 14 amino acids. CDR3 in DNA: TGCGCCAGCAGTGCCGGGACTCCCGGGCCGGGGCAGTTCTTC. This sequence encodes CASSAGTPGPGQFF.

The chain has TRBV19 and TRBJ2-1; 13 nucleotides agree with TRBD2. CDR3 length: 17 residues. From germline, CDR1 is LNHDA and CDR2 SQIVND (reference sequence). The V segment lost 0 bases and the J segment 2 bases; nucleotides outside the gene matches: 1. CDR3: CASSIDGTSGTYNEQFF. Here the CDR3 DNA reads TGTGCCAGTAGTATAGATGGGACTAGCGGGACCTACAATGAGCAGTTCTTC. Supplemented by reference TRBV19 and TRBJ2-1, the full variable domain reads DGGITQSPKYLFRKEGQNVTLSCEQNLNHDAMYWYRQDPGQGLRLIYYSQIVNDFQKGDIAEGYSVSREKKESFPLTVTSAQKNPTAFYLCASSIDGTSGTYNEQFFGPGTRLTVL.

V is TRBV9 and J is TRBJ1-5; unclear D gene. CDR3 length: 14 residues. The V gene's germline CDR1 is SGDLS and CDR2 YYNGEE. Trimming cost V 4 bases and J 0 bases, with 8 bases left between them. The CDR3 coding sequence is TGTGCCAGCAGCCTGGCCCCTAGCAATCAGCCCCAGCATTTT. Translated, it gives CASSLAPSNQPQHF. The full variable domain, its missing parts supplied by reference TRBV9 and TRBJ1-5, is DSGVTQTPKHLITATGQRVTLRCSPRSGDLSVYWYQQSLDQGLQFLIQYYNGEERAKGNILERFSAQQFPDLHSELNLSSLELGDSALYFCASSLAPSNQPQHFGDGTRLSIL.

The rearrangement uses TRBV27 and TRBJ2-1; D unclear. The length of the CDR3 is 12 residues. Germline-derived CDR1 and CDR2 are MNHEY and SMNVEV (reference sequence). The V end lost 5 bases, the J end lost 9 bases, and 11 bases lay between the germline ends. CDR3 residues: CASSPPYSEQFF. CDR3 coding DNA: TGTGCCAGCAGTCCCCCTTACTCTGAGCAGTTCTTC.

J is TRBJ1-1 and V is TRBV9, with D hard to call. CDR3 length: 15 residues. Trimming cost V 3 bases and J 2 bases, with 14 bases left between them. Germline V gene sequence: CDR1 SGDLS, CDR2 YYNGEE. The CDR3 is CASSAVVVGNTEAFF. In nucleotides, the CDR3 is TGTGCCAGCAGCGCCGTGGTGGTCGGCAACACTGAAGCTTTCTTT.

The chain has TRBV5-6 and TRBJ2-7, with 8 bases identical to TRBD1. Germline CDR1 and CDR2: SGHDT and YYEEEE. V lost 1 base, J lost 6 bases, and 6 bases stayed unmatched. The CDR3 is 14 residues long. The CDR3 nucleotides read TGTGCCAGCAGCTTGCCAGGGGGCGTGATCGAGCAGTACTTC. Amino acid sequence: CASSLPGGVIEQYF.

The chain uses TRBV7-2 and TRBJ1-2, with unresolved D. This CDR3 is 13 amino acids long. V was pared by 2 bases and J by 8 bases, with 12 bases between. Looked up from germline, CDR1 is SGHTA and CDR2 is FQGNSA. The CDR3 DNA reads TGTGCCAGCAGCTTAACGAGGGAGGAGGGCTACACCTTC. Its translation: CASSLTREEGYTF.

In this sample, this clone turned up a few times. This chain connects TRBV2 to TRBJ2-3, with 7 bases matching TRBD1. Per the germline V gene, CDR1 is SNHLY and CDR2 is FYNNEI. This CDR3 region has 13 residues. V was pared by 9 bases and J by 6 bases, with 9 bases of the junction left unmatched. The DNA for the CDR3 is TGTGCCAGTCACAGGGGTATAGTGGATACGCAGTATTTT. Protein sequence: CASHRGIVDTQYF.

The rearrangement uses TRBV6-1 and TRBJ2-2; either TRBD1 or TRBD2 may fit D (5 bases each). This CDR3 is 13 amino acids long. Germline V lookup: CDR1 MNHNS, CDR2 SASEGT. V was clipped by 8 bases and J by 4 bases, with 11 bases between them. This CDR3 reads CASSLGRTGELFF. DNA for the CDR3: TGTGCCAGCTCGTTGGGACGCACCGGGGAGCTGTTTTTT.

The genes are TRBV7-2 and TRBJ1-4, with D perhaps matching TRBD1 (6 bases). The length of the CDR3 is 14 residues. Per the germline V gene, CDR1 is SGHTA and CDR2 is FQGNSA. Trimming shortened V by 5 bases and J by 3 bases, and 10 bases separated the two germline ends. DNA for the CDR3: TGTGCCAGCAGCGCTCGGACAGCTAATGAAAAACTGTTTTTT. Its protein is CASSARTANEKLFF.

The V and J genes are TRBV5-1 and TRBJ2-3; D remains unclear. The CDR3 sequence is 12 residues long. The germline CDR1 and CDR2 sequences are SGHRS and YFSETQ. V lost 4 bases and J 2 bases, leaving 5 bases between the germline ends. The CDR3 sequence is CASSPPTDTQYF. The CDR3 DNA reads as TGCGCCAGCAGCCCCCCCACAGATACGCAGTATTTT.

The rearrangement joins TRBV27 to TRBJ1-6, with a possible D match to TRBD1 (5 bases). The CDR3 has 15 residues. V shed 5 bases and J shed 9 bases, with 17 bases lying between them. Germline CDR1 reads MNHEY; CDR2 reads SMNVEV (reference sequence). The CDR3 coding sequence is TGTGCCAGCAGTCCACCTTTCTGGGGCGGTTCACCCCTCCACTTT. Its protein product is CASSPPFWGGSPLHF.

The J gene is TRBJ2-7, the V gene TRBV9; TRBD2 aligns across 13 bases. The length of the CDR3 is 16 residues. Looked up from germline, CDR1 is SGDLS and CDR2 is YYNGEE. Germline trimming cut 2 bases from V and 5 bases from J; bases unmatched to any gene: 7. The CDR3 is CASSVAGLAGVNEQYF. The CDR3 DNA sequence: TGTGCCAGCAGCGTCGCCGGACTAGCGGGAGTCAACGAGCAGTACTTC.

The chain has TRBV28 and TRBJ1-1; 7 bases are a match to TRBD1. Germline CDR1 and CDR2: MDHEN and SYDVKM. The CDR3 sequence is 14 residues long. V lost 6 bases to trimming and J lost 0 bases; unmatched junction nucleotides: 4. CDR3 in amino acids: CASSPTGMNTEAFF. DNA for the CDR3: TGTGCCAGCAGCCCGACAGGGATGAACACTGAAGCTTTCTTT.

This sequence joins TRBV7-9 and TRBJ1-4, with TRBD1 matching 7 bases. The length of the CDR3 is 16 residues. V was clipped by 5 bases and J by 5 bases; unmatched bases: 11. Germline lookup yields CDR1 SEHNR and CDR2 FQNEAQ (reference sequence). CDR3 region: CASSPRAQGLNEKLFF. CDR3 coding DNA: TGTGCCAGCAGCCCACGGGCACAGGGGTTGAATGAAAAACTGTTTTTT.

V usage is TRBV10-3 and J usage is TRBJ2-3; possibly TRBD1 for D (5 bases). Germline-derived CDR1 and CDR2 are ENHRY and SYGVKD. Trimming removed 11 bases at V and 9 bases at J, with 18 bases between. CDR3 size: 12 residues. The CDR3 loop is CAAQGSGPTQYF. CDR3 bases: TGTGCCGCCCAGGGAAGTGGACCAACGCAGTATTTT.

This clone ranks as medium-sized. The chain recombines TRBV10-2 with TRBJ2-2, with 7 nucleotides matching TRBD2. The CDR3 loop spans 15 amino acids. V gave up 6 bases and J gave up 5 bases; unmatched junction bases: 9. Germline assignment: CDR1 WSHSY and CDR2 SAAADI. The CDR3 is CASSSTSVGTGELFF. The CDR3 DNA sequence: TGCGCCAGCAGCTCTACTAGCGTCGGGACCGGGGAGCTGTTTTTT.

The rearrangement uses TRBV4-1 and TRBJ2-7; 8 bases line up with TRBD1. The junction had 5 bases not matched to a gene; V was cut back by 1 base and J by 3 bases. The germline gives CDR1 MGHRA, CDR2 YSYEKL. The length of the CDR3 is 15 residues. CDR3 in amino acids: CASSQGRQGHYEQYF. The DNA of the CDR3 is TGCGCCAGCAGCCAAGGGCGACAGGGGCACTACGAGCAGTACTTC.

The chain links TRBV5-4 to TRBJ2-2; perhaps TRBD1 as D (6 bases). Deletions cut 3 bases from V and 4 bases from J, with 7 bases between. The CDR3 is made up of 13 amino acids. CDR1 SGHNT and CDR2 YYREEE come from the germline V gene (reference sequence). The CDR3 bases are TGTGCCAGCAGCTCACAGGGCACCGGGGAGCTGTTTTTT. It translates to CASSSQGTGELFF.

The J gene is TRBJ1-1, the V gene TRBV6-5; no reliable D call. The length of the CDR3 is 14 residues. The V gene lost 6 bases and the J gene lost 1 base, with 12 bases spanning the gap. Germline loops: CDR1 MNHEY, CDR2 SVGAGI. The CDR3 loop reads CASSPPVGNTEAFF. The DNA of the CDR3 is TGTGCCAGCAGCCCGCCGGTGGGGAACACTGAAGCTTTCTTT.